Shown below are 27 T cell receptor beta chains from a single sample sequenced in a study of blood T cell repertoires in COVID-19. Repertoires were generated with immunoSEQ multiplex PCR, while TCRdb's copy carries only in-frame clones and drops some. The repertoire includes about 120,000 clones, about 87% of them detected once, and approximately 4.3% sits in the top ten. Sequenced material: peripheral blood. The receptors stem from a woman in her forties or fifties with acute or convalescent COVID-19.

The chain uses TRBV2 and TRBJ2-7, with D hard to call. Looked up from germline, CDR1 is SNHLY and CDR2 is FYNNEI. V was shortened by 4 bases and J by 7 bases, with 8 bases between the two germline ends. The CDR3 has 11 amino acids. CDR3 sequence reads: CASSAMWEQYF. In DNA, the CDR3 is TGTGCCAGCAGTGCTATGTGGGAGCAGTACTTC.

The chain couples TRBV5-6 to TRBJ2-7; TRBD1 might be the D (5 bases). The V gene's germline CDR1 is SGHDT and CDR2 YYEEEE. V lost 2 bases, J lost 4 bases, and 13 bases lay in between. The CDR3 extends over 14 amino acids. The chain's CDR3 is CASSFGRDIYEQYF. DNA of the CDR3: TGTGCCAGCAGCTTTGGCAGGGATATTTACGAGCAGTACTTC.

The chain recombines TRBV20-1 with TRBJ2-5, with D possibly TRBD2 on 6 matching bases. This CDR3 region has 11 residues. V was cut by 8 bases and J by 3 bases, with 10 bases left in between. In germline, CDR1 is DFQATT, CDR2 SNEGSKA (reference sequence). The CDR3 DNA is TGCAGTTGCGGGGAGAAAGAGACCCAGTACTTC. Translation: CSCGEKETQYF.

The chain recombines TRBV18 with TRBJ1-6; D perhaps matches TRBD1 (6 bases). The CDR3 spans 15 residues. Trimming shortened V by 6 bases and J by 7 bases, and 16 bases separated the two germline ends. Germline loops: CDR1 KGHSH, CDR2 LQKENI. CDR3 sequence: CASSTTGTENSPLHF. CDR3 bases: TGTGCCAGCTCTACCACAGGGACGGAAAATTCACCCCTCCACTTT.

The CDR3 nucleotides are TGTGCCAGCAGTTCTATACAGGGAGCATCCTACAATGAGCAGTTCTTC. The encoded protein is CASSSIQGASYNEQFF. The chain joins TRBV5-6 to TRBJ2-1; tentative D call: TRBD1 (6 bases). Between the trimmed V and J ends, which lost 5 bases and 1 base, there was a span of 16 bases. CDR3 length equals 16 residues. The V gene's germline CDR1 is SGHDT and CDR2 YYEEEE.

The chain joins TRBV21-1 to TRBJ2-5; the DNA was not compared with TRBD1, the D call given in the table. TRBV21-1 counts as a pseudogene. The CDR3 is made up of 17 amino acids. The CDR3 loop is CASSKLLRGRRKETQYF. CDR3 in DNA: TGTGCCAGCAGCAAACTGCTCAGGGGGCGCCGAAAAGAGACCCAGTACTTC.

This sequence joins TRBV27 and TRBJ2-7; D perhaps matches TRBD2 (5 bases). Germline assignment: CDR1 MNHEY and CDR2 SMNVEV (reference sequence). The CDR3 has 13 residues. The V end lost 0 bases, the J end lost 4 bases, and 7 bases lay between the germline ends. The CDR3 here is CASSLSPGYEQYF. CDR3 coding DNA: TGTGCCAGCAGTTTATCGCCGGGGTACGAGCAGTACTTC.

For the CDR3, the DNA is TGTGCCACCAGCAGAGGAGGAGGAGGGAGCTCTCGGAATGAGCAGTTCTTC. Translation gives CATSRGGGGSSRNEQFF. This chain connects TRBV15 to TRBJ2-1, with TRBD2 as a possible D gene (6 bases). This CDR3 has 17 residues. The germline V gene encodes CDR1 LNHNV and CDR2 YYDKDF (reference sequence). Trimming shortened V by 1 base and J by 7 bases, and 20 bases separated the two germline ends.

The J gene is TRBJ1-2, the V gene TRBV5-6; 8 positions agree with TRBD1. Per germline, CDR1 SGHDT and CDR2 YYEEEE. The length of the CDR3 is 13 residues. After removal of 4 bases from V and 3 bases from J, the junction contained 2 bases not matched to a gene. The CDR3 DNA is TGTGCCAGCAGCCCGGGACAGGACTATGGCTACACCTTC. This sequence encodes CASSPGQDYGYTF.

The chain recombines TRBV10-2 with TRBJ2-3; D possibly corresponds to TRBD2 (6 bases). The germline V and J ends were trimmed by 7 bases and 0 bases, with 11 bases remaining between them. This CDR3 spans 14 amino acids. Germline lookup yields CDR1 WSHSY and CDR2 SAAADI. This CDR3 is CASTLAPSTDTQYF. The CDR3 DNA reads TGCGCCAGCACCCTAGCGCCTAGCACAGATACGCAGTATTTT.

V usage is TRBV24-1 and J usage is TRBJ1-5; no definite D call. The CDR3 covers 12 residues. V was clipped by 4 bases and J by 5 bases, with 5 bases between them. The germline CDR1 and CDR2 sequences are KGHDR and SFDVKD. The CDR3 region is CATSEPDQPQHF. CDR3 bases: TGTGCCACCAGTGAACCAGATCAGCCCCAGCATTTT.

The V and J genes are TRBV2 and TRBJ1-5; D gene uncertain. CDR3 size: 15 residues. The germline V and J ends were trimmed by 2 bases and 5 bases, with 13 bases remaining between them. Germline V gene sequence: CDR1 SNHLY, CDR2 FYNNEI. CDR3 sequence: CASSEKTSLHQPQHF. In DNA form, the CDR3 reads TGTGCCAGCAGTGAAAAAACTTCTCTTCATCAGCCCCAGCATTTT.

The rearrangement joins TRBV5-1 to TRBJ1-1; tentative D call: TRBD1 (5 bases). V lost 5 bases, J lost 1 base, and 9 bases lay in between. The germline V gene encodes CDR1 SGHRS and CDR2 YFSETQ. The CDR3 has 13 residues. CDR3 sequence reads: CASRPQENTEAFF. CDR3 in DNA: TGCGCCAGCAGACCACAGGAGAACACTGAAGCTTTCTTT.

This chain connects TRBV28 to TRBJ1-1; D might be TRBD1 (6 bases). With 6 bases removed from V and 5 bases from J, the gap between germline ends came to 16 bases. CDR3 length: 14 amino acids. Germline CDR1 and CDR2: MDHEN and SYDVKM. CDR3 in amino acids: CASSSFWDITEAFF. The CDR3 coding sequence is TGTGCCAGCAGCTCCTTTTGGGACATAACTGAAGCTTTCTTT.

The V gene is TRBV20-1, the J gene TRBJ2-3, with D unclear. The ends were cut back, 4 bases at V and 6 bases at J, with 5 bases in the middle. This CDR3 is built from 10 residues. Germline CDR1 DFQATT, CDR2 SNEGSKA (reference sequence). The CDR3 reads CSATVDTQYF. The CDR3 nucleotides are TGCAGTGCTACAGTGGATACGCAGTATTTT.

The genes are TRBV7-8 and TRBJ2-7; D may be TRBD1 (6 bases). The CDR3 runs 15 residues. The V gene lost 5 bases and the J gene lost 11 bases, with 25 bases spanning the gap. Germline V lookup: CDR1 SGHVS, CDR2 FQNEAQ. CDR3 DNA sequence: TGTGCCAGCAGCCCAGGGGTTAGGGCAGACGAGCTGAAGTACTTC. Translating it yields CASSPGVRADELKYF. Full variable domain (outside the CDR3, taken from reference TRBV7-8 and TRBJ2-7): GAGVSQSPRYKVAKRGQDVALRCDPISGHVSLFWYQQALGQGPEFLTYFQNEAQLDKSGLPSDRFFAERPEGSVSTLKIQRTQQEDSAVYLCASSPGVRADELKYFGPGTRLTVT.

The chain couples TRBV2 to TRBJ1-1; TRBD1 is a possible D gene (5 bases). V was pared by 7 bases and J by 1 base, with 10 bases between. Looked up from germline, CDR1 is SNHLY and CDR2 is FYNNEI. CDR3 length: 13 amino acids. CDR3 bases: TGTGCCAGCAAGAAACAGGCGAACACTGAAGCTTTCTTT. Translation: CASKKQANTEAFF.

The rearrangement joins TRBV6-5 to TRBJ1-1, with D uncertain. Germline V gene data show CDR1 as MNHEY and CDR2 as SVGAGI. The CDR3 is 13 amino acids. The V end lost 6 bases, the J end lost 3 bases, and 11 bases lay between the germline ends. The CDR3 spells CASSDLIHTEAFF. For the CDR3, the DNA is TGTGCCAGCAGCGATCTAATACACACTGAAGCTTTCTTT.

CDR3 DNA sequence: TGTGCCAGCAGCTTGGATAGAGGGAGTGGAAACACCATATATTTT. It specifies CASSLDRGSGNTIYF. The chain joins TRBV5-5 to TRBJ1-3; D is unresolved. The CDR3 totals 15 residues. Germline values: CDR1 SGHKS, CDR2 YYEKEE (reference sequence). Trimming removed 0 bases at V and 3 bases at J, with 10 bases between. Full variable domain (rest looked up from reference TRBV5-5 and TRBJ1-3): DAGVTQSPTHLIKTRGQQVTLRCSPISGHKSVSWYQQVLGQGPQFIFQYYEKEERGRGNFPDRFSARQFPNYSSELNVNALLLGDSALYLCASSLDRGSGNTIYFGEGSWLTVV.

The chain employs TRBV30 and TRBJ1-5; 9 bases align to TRBD1. Germline trimming cut 0 bases from V and 4 bases from J; bases unmatched to any gene: 7. The V gene's germline CDR1 is GTSNPN and CDR2 SVGIG (reference sequence). The CDR3 runs to 16 residues. The CDR3 loop reads CAWSVKYGTGNQPQHF. Written as DNA, the CDR3 is TGTGCCTGGAGTGTAAAGTACGGGACAGGGAATCAGCCCCAGCATTTT.

The chain links TRBV4-3 to TRBJ1-2; 7 bases match TRBD1. Germline V gene sequence: CDR1 LGHNA, CDR2 YSLEER. V gave up 0 bases and J gave up 4 bases; unmatched junction bases: 5. CDR3 length: 15 residues. The CDR3 loop is CASSQDQGDVYGYTF. CDR3 sequence (DNA): TGCGCCAGCAGCCAAGATCAGGGGGACGTCTATGGCTACACCTTC.

The chain couples TRBV3-1 (or the pseudogene TRBV3-2) to TRBJ1-5, with D possibly being TRBD1 (6 bases). The CDR3 loop spans 14 amino acids. V gave up 7 bases and J gave up 0 bases, with 10 bases separating them. Germline values: CDR1 LGHDT, CDR2 YNNKEL (reference sequence). The CDR3 region is CASTQGYSNQPQHF. The CDR3 coding sequence is TGTGCCAGCACACAGGGTTATAGCAATCAGCCCCAGCATTTT.

The J gene is TRBJ1-5, the V gene TRBV4-1, with D perhaps matching TRBD1 (6 bases). Germline V gene data show CDR1 as MGHRA and CDR2 as YSYEKL. The CDR3 spans 15 residues. V was trimmed by 1 base and J by 3 bases, leaving 10 bases between them. The CDR3 spells CASSQGQAYNQPQHF. Written as DNA, the CDR3 is TGCGCCAGCAGCCAAGGACAGGCGTACAATCAGCCCCAGCATTTT.

The V and J genes are TRBV28 and TRBJ2-1; 9 positions match TRBD2. Germline CDR1 reads MDHEN; CDR2 reads SYDVKM. This CDR3 contains 15 residues. Losses at the gene ends were 3 bases for V and 8 bases for J; bases not matched to a gene: 8. The CDR3 reads CASSFLLAGSHEQFF. CDR3 bases: TGTGCCAGCAGTTTTCTGCTAGCGGGATCGCATGAGCAGTTCTTC.

The rearrangement links TRBV30 to TRBJ2-3; possibly TRBD1 for D (7 bases). This CDR3 contains 16 residues. Trimming took 3 bases from V and 3 from J, leaving 19 bases between them. The germline V gene has CDR1 GTSNPN and CDR2 SVGIG (reference sequence). The CDR3 sequence: CAWSEGGGEWTDTQYF. The CDR3 nucleotides read TGTGCCTGGAGCGAAGGGGGCGGGGAATGGACAGATACGCAGTATTTT.

The CDR3 spells CASSQADLGTGNTIYF. The CDR3 DNA follows: TGCGCCAGCAGCCAAGCCGACCTCGGGACTGGAAACACCATATATTTT. The chain employs TRBV5-1 and TRBJ1-3; D unresolved. V lost 4 bases to trimming and J lost 2 bases, with 16 bases between them. Germline V gene sequence: CDR1 SGHRS, CDR2 YFSETQ. The length of the CDR3 is 16 residues.

This chain joins TRBV7-9 and TRBJ1-2, with TRBD1 matching over 10 bases. Trimming took 1 base from V and 4 from J; bases not matched to a gene: 0. The CDR3 contains 14 residues. Germline-derived CDR1 and CDR2 are SEHNR and FQNEAQ (reference sequence). This CDR3 is CASSLGDRGYGYTF. CDR3 DNA sequence: TGTGCCAGCAGCTTAGGGGACAGGGGCTATGGCTACACCTTC.